This TCR beta chain was documented in a study of cytomegalovirus exposure and HLA in healthy donors listed by TCRdb under 2017. For the study in its entirety: In an earlier analysis of 587 of the donors, roughly 300 Gb of sequence data and some 120 million unique TCR beta sequences from roughly 180 million T cells were reported. An early release covering some 640 HLA-typed donors comprised 250 to 350 gigabases of sequencing data and approximately 85 million unique TCR sequences. Among the roughly 390 genotyped donors, 75% to 90% belonged to the genetic ancestry cluster associated with self-reported Caucasian donors. The study was designed to test whether signatures of past pathogen exposure could be identified by cataloging public T cell receptors. The study used immunosequencing to profile the T cell repertoires of approximately 690 subjects and linked those repertoires to cytomegalovirus serostatus. A separate validation cohort of roughly 130 different subjects was used in addition to the approximately 700-subject first cohort. To predict cytomegalovirus infection status, the study combined high-throughput TCR immunosequencing, statistical association of individual TCRs with disease status, and machine learning. A later analysis re-analyzed previously published TCR beta repertoires from about 730 donors and added high-resolution HLA genotyping to study TCR occurrence patterns. In the later analysis, no new phenotypic data were used to find candidate immune exposures; instead, reliance was placed on TCR beta sequences and their occurrence across donors. To decide whether each TCR beta V gene segment behaved as functional or pseudogenic, an earlier analysis of over 500 of the donors relied on high-throughput TCR beta sequencing. Donor age, sex, ethnicity and CMV serostatus were compiled together with the repertoire data. A later genetic analysis used genome-wide SNP genotypes for 398 of the 666 donors, treating that subset as a discovery cohort. All discovery cohort repertoires had been generated on a single sequencing platform. HLA typing covered class I and class II loci at four-digit resolution. The number of typed donors differed by locus: about 620-640 for A, B, C, DRB1 and DQB1; some 500 for DQA1; 606 for DPA1; and approximately 450 for DPB1. Four to six DR-DQ haplotypes were handled as single units for association and clustering because linkage in the cohort was strong. Among about 410 genotyped donors of the cohort, an average of approximately 240,000 unique TCR beta nucleotide sequences was sequenced per donor, of which roughly 17% were non-productive.

Concerning this clone itself: Which antigen it targets is not known. No per-base quality is available; no much larger clone lies one base away.

General conclusions and limits of the study: Strong co-occurrence of HLA alleles, especially DR and DQ, made assigning TCR associations to individual alleles difficult. Because HLA typing was missing for some donors at each locus, association tests included only the typed subset. It was suggested by the authors that the approach could potentially be generalized to other disease states and immunological phenotypes. Specific HLA alleles were associated with 15,000 to 20,000 TCR beta sequences at a false discovery rate of 0.05 in a later analysis. Most TCR sequences were observed very rarely across donors, whereas some public TCRs were present in many individuals. A total of roughly 160 TCR beta chains were listed by the study as associated with cytomegalovirus. Three of the identified cytomegalovirus-associated TCR beta chains were confirmed in vitro to be specific for cytomegalovirus antigens. According to a later analysis, most CMV-associated TCR beta chains appeared to be HLA-restricted, and the HLA associations seemed to be driven largely by CMV exposure. In a later analysis, several top co-occurrence clusters were reported to appear linked to parvovirus B19, influenza, CMV and Epstein-Barr virus. Compared with the approximately 670-donor mean, donors in an Asian-associated ancestry cluster had fewer N-insertions in productive TCRs, according to a later genetic analysis. According to a later analysis, TCR association rates differed among HLA loci, with DRB1 alleles showing the most associated TCRs and HLA-C alleles showing the fewest. The classifier was reported to diagnose cytomegalovirus status with high specificity and sensitivity in both the original and validation cohorts. A further reported finding was that TCR beta sequences accurately predicted the HLA-A and HLA-B alleles for most subjects in the first cohort. V-gene and J-gene trimming of TCR beta chains was associated with a missense DCLRE1C variant in a later genetic analysis, and the association was replicated in an independent cohort. The earlier analysis of some 560 of the donors excluded roughly 16 rarely observed V segments, including chromosome 9 orphons, because counts were too low. Correlated functional status among segregating V segments might reflect linkage disequilibrium, but an unknown experimental factor could not be ruled out. In this cohort, only TCR beta chains were sequenced, and detectable features were limited by the absence of alpha or paired-chain data. A group of highly shared sequence variants was considered likely to be a technical artifact of the sequencing pipeline. Immune exposure information for the cohort was limited to CMV serostatus. An earlier analysis of approximately 600 of the donors showed that most TCR beta V segments appeared in productive rearrangements either about 87% or about 30% of the time, which broadly matched IMGT annotations. Sequencing depth was assumed to be roughly uniform across donors in the presence/absence analyses, though that assumption may not hold. In a later analysis, HLA-associated TCR beta chains were found to be more clonally expanded and to have lower generation probabilities than equally common non-associated chains.

The cohort consisted of hundreds of healthy bone marrow donors. Cohort members were all nominally healthy when sampled, although unrecorded immune exposures were likely present. The donor tested CMV seronegative and was one of the 352 seronegative cohort members. A peripheral blood sample was collected from each donor, and TCR beta sequencing was performed on peripheral blood mononuclear cells. Genomic DNA was extracted from the blood cell samples with the Qiagen DNeasy Blood Extraction Kit. Libraries were constructed by the immunoSEQ multiplex PCR assay. For the multiplex PCR, a mixture combining 60 forward primers for TCR Vbeta segments and 13 reverse primers for TCR Jbeta segments was used. A multiplex PCR assay on genomic DNA amplified the CDR3 region of rearranged TCR beta genes. The Illumina HiSeq System was used to sequence the amplified TCR beta libraries as 87-base-pair reads. As for the original processing: A later analysis tallied roughly 80 million unique TCR beta chains across the 650 to 750 repertoires, and approximately 11 million of those chains were shared by two or more donors. Raw reads were error-corrected and collapsed into unique sequences with a nearest-neighbor algorithm that merged closely related sequences to remove PCR and sequencing errors. CDR3 sequences were aligned to IMGT reference sequences to assign V, D and J gene segments. For a sequence to be retained, a match of at least six nucleotides to both a V gene segment and a J gene segment was required. Rearrangements were classified as productive when the CDR3 lacked stop codons and remained in frame with V and J, and all other rearrangements were classified as non-productive. Following IMGT convention, CDR3 was defined as the stretch from the second conserved V-encoded cysteine to the conserved J-encoded phenylalanine. The earlier analysis of more than 450 of the donors excluded sequences that lacked an unambiguous match to a single V gene segment. An earlier analysis of several hundred of the donors called V segments functional above 56.7% productive rearrangements and segregating when the between-donor standard deviation exceeded 5%. A statistical classification framework was built for diagnosing cytomegalovirus status from the catalog of TCR beta chain sequences. V and J gene assignment, in a later analysis, came from comparing TCR nucleotide sequences with IMGT/GENE-DB human TR gene sequences. A later analysis assigned CDR3 sequences and most-parsimonious VDJ recombination scenarios with the TCRdist pipeline. In a later analysis, each TCR beta chain was defined by its CDR3 amino acid sequence together with its V-gene family, and reads without a unique V-gene family were excluded. As a way to deal with suspected cross-contamination and a sequencing artifact, a later analysis dropped over 550 nucleotide sequences that were highly shared and had low generation probability. A later analysis calculated a clonal expansion index for each public chain from normalized within-repertoire ranks of inferred template counts. Generation probabilities in a later analysis came from a VDJ recombination model fitted to out-of-frame rearrangements, and those results were checked against IGoR. In a later analysis, hypergeometric tests were used to score TCR-TCR, TCR-HLA and TCR-CMV co-occurrence, with a repertoire-size bias correction applied to TCR pairs. A later analysis estimated false discovery rates by permuting HLA or CMV assignments 20 times. In a later analysis, co-occurring TCRs were grouped using DBSCAN, and TCRdist sequence similarity was added for clustering within HLA-allele-positive subsets. For co-occurrence clustering, repertoires with fewer than 30,000 or more than 120,000 public chains were excluded, along with several repertoires with anomalous nucleotide sharing. This is the immuneACCESS table as TCRdb keeps it, with only in-frame sequences that have V and J called. A part of the clones is gone; compared with another copy, unresolved V genes explain less than half, and the rest is unexplained. V and J calls and clone size are those listed in that table; D and trimming were worked out from the DNA. The sample yields about 140,000 clones; roughly 80% were counted once. 3.1% of the sample goes to the ten largest clones.

Sequencing was done on a sample of PBMCs. This clonotype originated in a male donor in good health and CMV-seronegative.

The CDR3 region has the sequence CASSPIRLAEKLFF. The nucleotide sequence reads TGTGCCAGCAGTCCGATCAGGCTGGCCGAAAAACTGTTTTTT. Here the chain combines TRBV28 and TRBJ1-4, with the D gene call left open. Trimming at the junction amounts to 5 bases on V and 8 bases on J, and the germline ends lie 15 bases apart. The germline V gene supplies CDR1 MDHEN and CDR2 SYDVKM. From the cysteine through the phenylalanine, the CDR3 covers 14 amino acids. Just CDR3 DNA is preserved here, 42 bases in frame from base 1.